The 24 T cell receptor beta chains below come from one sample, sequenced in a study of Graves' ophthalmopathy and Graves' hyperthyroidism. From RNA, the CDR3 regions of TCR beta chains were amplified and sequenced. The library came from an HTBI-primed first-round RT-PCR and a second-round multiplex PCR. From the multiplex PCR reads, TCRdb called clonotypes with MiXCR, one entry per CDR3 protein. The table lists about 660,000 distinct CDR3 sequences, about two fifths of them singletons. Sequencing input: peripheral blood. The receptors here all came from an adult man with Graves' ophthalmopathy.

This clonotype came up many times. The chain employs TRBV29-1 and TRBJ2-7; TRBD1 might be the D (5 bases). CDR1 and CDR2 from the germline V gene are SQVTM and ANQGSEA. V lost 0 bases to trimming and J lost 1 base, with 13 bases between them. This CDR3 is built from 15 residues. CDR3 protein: CSVEEKGRQSYEQYF. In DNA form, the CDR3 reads TGCAGCGTTGAAGAGAAGGGAAGACAGTCCTACGAGCAGTACTTC.

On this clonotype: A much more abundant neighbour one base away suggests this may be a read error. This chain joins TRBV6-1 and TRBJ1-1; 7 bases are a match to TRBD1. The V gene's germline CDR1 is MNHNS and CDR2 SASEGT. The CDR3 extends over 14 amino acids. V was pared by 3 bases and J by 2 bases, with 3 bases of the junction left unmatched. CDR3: CASSDGTANTEAFF. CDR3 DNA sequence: TGTGCCAGCAGTGACGGGACAGCCAACACTGAAGCTTTCTTT.

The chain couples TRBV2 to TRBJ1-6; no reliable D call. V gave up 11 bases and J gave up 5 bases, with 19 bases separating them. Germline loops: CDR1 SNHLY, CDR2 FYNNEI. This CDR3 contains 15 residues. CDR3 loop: CAWNPRQVHNSPLHF. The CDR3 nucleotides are TGTGCCTGGAACCCCCGCCAGGTACATAATTCACCCCTCCACTTT.

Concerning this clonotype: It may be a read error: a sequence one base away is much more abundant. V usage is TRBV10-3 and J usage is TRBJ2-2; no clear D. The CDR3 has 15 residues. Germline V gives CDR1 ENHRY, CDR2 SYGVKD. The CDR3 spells CAINESGVRTGELFF. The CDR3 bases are TGTGCCATCAATGAGTCTGGGGTACGCACCGGGGAGCTGTTTTTT.

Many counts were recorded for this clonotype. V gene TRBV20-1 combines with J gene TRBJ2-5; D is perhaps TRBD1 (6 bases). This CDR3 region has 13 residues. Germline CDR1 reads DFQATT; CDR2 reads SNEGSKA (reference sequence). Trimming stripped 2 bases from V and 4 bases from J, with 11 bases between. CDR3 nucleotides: TGCAGTGCTAGAAAGGGGGATCTAGAGACCCAGTACTTC. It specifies CSARKGDLETQYF.

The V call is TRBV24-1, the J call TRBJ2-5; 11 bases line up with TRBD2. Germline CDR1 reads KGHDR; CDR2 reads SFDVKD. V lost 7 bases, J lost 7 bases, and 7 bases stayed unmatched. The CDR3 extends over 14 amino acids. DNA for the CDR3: TGTGCCACCAGCGACGGGCTAGCGGGAGGGACCCAGTACTTC. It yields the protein CATSDGLAGGTQYF.

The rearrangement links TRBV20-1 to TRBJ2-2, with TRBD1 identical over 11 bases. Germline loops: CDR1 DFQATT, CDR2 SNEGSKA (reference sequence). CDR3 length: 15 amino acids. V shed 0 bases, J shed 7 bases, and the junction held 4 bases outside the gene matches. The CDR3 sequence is CSARDRGTGGGELFF. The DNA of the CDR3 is TGCAGTGCTAGAGATCGTGGGACAGGGGGCGGGGAGCTGTTTTTT.

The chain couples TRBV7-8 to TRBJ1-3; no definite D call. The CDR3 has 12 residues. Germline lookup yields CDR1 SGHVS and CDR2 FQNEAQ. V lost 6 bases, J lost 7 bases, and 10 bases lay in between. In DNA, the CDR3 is TGTGCCAGCAGAGAACTCGGGAACACCATATATTTT. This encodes CASRELGNTIYF.

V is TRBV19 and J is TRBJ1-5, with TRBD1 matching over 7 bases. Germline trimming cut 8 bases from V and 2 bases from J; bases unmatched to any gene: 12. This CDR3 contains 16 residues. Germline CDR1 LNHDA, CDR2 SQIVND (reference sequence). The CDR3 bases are TGTGCCAGTCACTACAAAATTGGACAGGGCAATCAGCCCCAGCATTTT. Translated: CASHYKIGQGNQPQHF.

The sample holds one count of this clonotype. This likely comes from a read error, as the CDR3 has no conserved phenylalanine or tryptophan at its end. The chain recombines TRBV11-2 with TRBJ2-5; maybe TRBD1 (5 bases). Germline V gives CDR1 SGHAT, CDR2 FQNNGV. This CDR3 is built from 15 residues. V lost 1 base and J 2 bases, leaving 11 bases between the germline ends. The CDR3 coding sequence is TGTGCCAGCAGCTTAGGGGCAGGGAATCAAGAGACCCAGTACATC. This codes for CASSLGAGNQETQYI.

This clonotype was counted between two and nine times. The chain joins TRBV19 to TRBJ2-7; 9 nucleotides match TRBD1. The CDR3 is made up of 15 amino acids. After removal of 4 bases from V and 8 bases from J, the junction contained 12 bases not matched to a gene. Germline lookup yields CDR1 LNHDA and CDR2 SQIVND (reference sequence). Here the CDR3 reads CASSNPGQGRGQQYF. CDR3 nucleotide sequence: TGTGCCAGTAGTAACCCGGGACAGGGCCGGGGGCAGCAGTACTTC.

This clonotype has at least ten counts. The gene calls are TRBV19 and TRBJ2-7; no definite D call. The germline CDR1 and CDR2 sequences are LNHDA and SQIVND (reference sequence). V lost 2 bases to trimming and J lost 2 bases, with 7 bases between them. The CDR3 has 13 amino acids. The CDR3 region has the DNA TGTGCCAGTAGTATAACAGCTACCTACGAGCAGTACTTC. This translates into CASSITATYEQYF.

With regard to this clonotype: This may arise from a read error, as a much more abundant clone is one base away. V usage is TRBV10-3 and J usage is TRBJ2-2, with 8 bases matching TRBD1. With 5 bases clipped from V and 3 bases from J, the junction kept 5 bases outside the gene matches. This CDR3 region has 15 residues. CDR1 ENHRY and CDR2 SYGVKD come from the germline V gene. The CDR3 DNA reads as TGTGCCATCAGTCAACAGGGACAGGACACCGGGGAGCTGTTTTTT. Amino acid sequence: CAISQQGQDTGELFF.

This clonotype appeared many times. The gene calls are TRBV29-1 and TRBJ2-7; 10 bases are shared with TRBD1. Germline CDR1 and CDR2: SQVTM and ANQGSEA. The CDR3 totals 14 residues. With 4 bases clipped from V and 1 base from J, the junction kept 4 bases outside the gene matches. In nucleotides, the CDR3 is TGCAGCGTTGCAGGGACAGGGGTTTCCTACGAGCAGTACTTC. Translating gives CSVAGTGVSYEQYF.

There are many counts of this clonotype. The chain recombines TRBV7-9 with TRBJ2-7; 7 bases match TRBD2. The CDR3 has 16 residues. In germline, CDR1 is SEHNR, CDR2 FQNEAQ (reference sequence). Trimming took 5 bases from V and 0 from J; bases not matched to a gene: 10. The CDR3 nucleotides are TGTGCCAGCAGCCCCGCTCGTCAGCGGGACTCCTACGAGCAGTACTTC. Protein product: CASSPARQRDSYEQYF.

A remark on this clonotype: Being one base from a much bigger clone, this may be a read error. The CDR3 coding sequence is TGCGCCAGCAGCCACCACAGGGGGCCCTACGAGCAGCACTTC. The encoded protein is CASSHHRGPYEQHF. V is TRBV7-9 and J is TRBJ2-7; 9 bases fit TRBD1. Germline CDR1 reads SEHNR; CDR2 reads FQNEAQ (reference sequence). The length of the CDR3 is 14 residues. Full variable domain (rest looked up from reference TRBV7-9 and TRBJ2-7): DTGVSQNPRHKITKRGQNVTFRCDPISEHNRLYWYRQTLGQGPEFLTYFQNEAQLEKSRLLSDRFSAERPKGSFSTLEIQRTEQGDSAMYLCASSHHRGPYEQHFGPGTRLTVT.

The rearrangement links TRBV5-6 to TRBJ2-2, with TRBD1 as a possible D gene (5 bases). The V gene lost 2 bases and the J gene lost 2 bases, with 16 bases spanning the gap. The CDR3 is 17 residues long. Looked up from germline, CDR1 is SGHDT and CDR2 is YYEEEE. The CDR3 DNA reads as TGTGCCAGCAGCTTTTATTTAAGACAGCCCAACACCGGGGAGCTGTTTTTT. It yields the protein CASSFYLRQPNTGELFF.

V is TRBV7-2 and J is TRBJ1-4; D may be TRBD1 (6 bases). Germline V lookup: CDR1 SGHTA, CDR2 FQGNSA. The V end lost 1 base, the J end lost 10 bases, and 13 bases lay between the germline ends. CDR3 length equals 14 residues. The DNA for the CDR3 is TGTGCCAGCAGCTTAGAGAGGACAGTGGGAAAACTGTTTTTT. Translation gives CASSLERTVGKLFF.

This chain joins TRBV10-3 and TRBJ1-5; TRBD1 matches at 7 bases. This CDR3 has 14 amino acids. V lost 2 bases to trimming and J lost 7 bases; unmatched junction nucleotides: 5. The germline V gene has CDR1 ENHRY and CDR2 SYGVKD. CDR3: CAISETGEDQPQHF. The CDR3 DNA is TGTGCCATCAGTGAGACAGGGGAAGACCAGCCCCAGCATTTT.

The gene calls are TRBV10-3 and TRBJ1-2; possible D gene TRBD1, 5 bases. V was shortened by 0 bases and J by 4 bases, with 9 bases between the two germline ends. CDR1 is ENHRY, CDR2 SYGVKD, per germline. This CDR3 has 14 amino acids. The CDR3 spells CAISESDRFYGYTF. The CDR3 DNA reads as TGTGCCATCAGTGAGTCCGACAGATTCTATGGCTACACCTTC.

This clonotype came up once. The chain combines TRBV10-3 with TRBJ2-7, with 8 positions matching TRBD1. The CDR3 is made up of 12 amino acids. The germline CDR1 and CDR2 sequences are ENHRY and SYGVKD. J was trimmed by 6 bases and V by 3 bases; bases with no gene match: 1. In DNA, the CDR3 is TGTGCCATCAGTGAAGGACAGGGCGAGCAGTACTTC. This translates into CAISEGQGEQYF.

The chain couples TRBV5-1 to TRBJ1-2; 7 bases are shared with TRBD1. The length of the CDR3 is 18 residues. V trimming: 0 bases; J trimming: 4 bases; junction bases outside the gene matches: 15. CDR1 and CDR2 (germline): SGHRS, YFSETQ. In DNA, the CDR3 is TGCGCCAGCAGCTTGGGCCTTTCAACGGGACAGACCCTCTATGGCTACACCTTC. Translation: CASSLGLSTGQTLYGYTF.

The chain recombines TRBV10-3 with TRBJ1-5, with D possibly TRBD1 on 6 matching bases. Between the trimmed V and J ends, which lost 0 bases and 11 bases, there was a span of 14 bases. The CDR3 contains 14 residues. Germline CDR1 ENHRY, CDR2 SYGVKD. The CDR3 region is CAISESRGAGAQHF. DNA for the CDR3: TGTGCCATCAGTGAGTCGAGAGGGGCAGGGGCCCAGCATTTT.

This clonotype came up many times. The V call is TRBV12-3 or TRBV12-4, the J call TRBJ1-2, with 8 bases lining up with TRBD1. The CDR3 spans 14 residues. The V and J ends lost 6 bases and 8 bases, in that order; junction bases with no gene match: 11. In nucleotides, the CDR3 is TGTGCCAGCAGCCTCGGAGGACAGGGTCGGGGCTACACCTTC. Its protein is CASSLGGQGRGYTF.